The 18 T cell receptor beta chains in this list originate from one sample, sequenced in a study of CD8+ T cells in alopecia areata. cDNA prepared by RNA extraction and subsequent reverse transcription served as the template for sequencing. Data came from immunoSEQ multiplex PCR; TCRdb stores just in-frame clones and leaves some out. This sample has approximately 300,000 clones; 58% occur once, and the top ten carry more than 1.5%. Specified treatment: oral pan-JAK inhibitor, 5-10 mg twice daily. Sequencing used CD4+ T cells sorted from blood, obtained at week 24, from a patient treated with tofacitinib. Receptors originate from a human donor with alopecia areata.

The table lists this clone with many counts. The J gene is TRBJ1-5, the V gene TRBV7-8; no definite D call. V was trimmed by 6 bases and J by 10 bases, leaving 16 bases between them. Germline CDR1 is SGHVS and CDR2 is FQNEAQ. The CDR3 runs to 13 residues. The chain's CDR3 is CASSRTFDEPQHF. The CDR3 DNA reads TGTGCCAGCAGTAGGACCTTCGACGAACCCCAGCATTTT.

This sequence joins TRBV10-3 and TRBJ2-1, with 7 bases fitting TRBD2. There are 13 residues in the CDR3. J was trimmed by 8 bases and V by 10 bases; bases with no gene match: 11. Germline V gene lookup returns CDR1 ENHRY and CDR2 SYGVKD. Written as DNA, the CDR3 is TGTGCCACCCGGTCTAGCGGAAGGGATGAGCAGTTCTTC. It encodes CATRSSGRDEQFF.

V usage is TRBV29-1 and J usage is TRBJ2-1; 7 bases map to TRBD1. Trimming took 0 bases from V and 15 from J; bases not matched to a gene: 8. CDR1 and CDR2 (germline): SQVTM, ANQGSEA. The CDR3 spans 12 residues. CDR3 residues: CSVEDQDRVPFF. The DNA for the CDR3 is TGCAGCGTTGAAGACCAAGACAGGGTGCCGTTCTTC.

This clone was counted only a few times. This chain links TRBV9 with TRBJ2-7; possible D gene TRBD1, 5 bases. Germline V gives CDR1 SGDLS, CDR2 YYNGEE. The CDR3 has 14 residues. The V end lost 4 bases, the J end lost 6 bases, and 17 bases lay between the germline ends. The CDR3 spells CASSKGSGLGEQYF. CDR3 bases: TGTGCCAGCAGCAAGGGATCAGGGCTGGGCGAGCAGTACTTC.

V gene TRBV30 combines with J gene TRBJ1-2; possibly TRBD1 for D (6 bases). Trimming took off 4 bases at V and 3 bases at J, with 18 bases between the two ends. Germline CDR1 reads GTSNPN; CDR2 reads SVGIG (reference sequence). There are 15 residues in the CDR3. In nucleotides, the CDR3 is TGTGCCTGGACCCAGAAAGGGGGGCGTTACTATGGCTACACCTTC. This translates into CAWTQKGGRYYGYTF.

The rearrangement uses TRBV25-1 and TRBJ2-7; D uncertain. CDR1 and CDR2 (germline): MGHDK, SYGVNS. V lost 2 bases and J lost 2, with 4 bases in between. The CDR3 is 12 amino acids. The CDR3 reads CASSEETYEQYF. The CDR3 DNA reads as TGTGCCAGCAGTGAAGAGACCTACGAGCAGTACTTC.

This chain connects TRBV15 to TRBJ1-2, with D maybe TRBD1 (5 bases). Germline V gene data show CDR1 as LNHNV and CDR2 as YYDKDF (reference sequence). Trimming cost V 8 bases and J 6 bases, with 16 bases left between them. This CDR3 has 13 amino acids. CDR3 DNA: TGTGCCACCGGGTCTCGGGGGTGGGATGGCTACACCTTC. Amino acid sequence: CATGSRGWDGYTF.

The chain combines TRBV30 with TRBJ2-3; 7 positions match TRBD2. V trimming: 1 base; J trimming: 6 bases; junction bases outside the gene matches: 13. The CDR3 loop spans 16 amino acids. Germline CDR1 and CDR2: GTSNPN and SVGIG (reference sequence). CDR3 nucleotides: TGTGCCTGGAGTGCAGCCCTCCGCGGGGGTCGTGATACGCAGTATTTT. Its translation: CAWSAALRGGRDTQYF.

The chain's CDR3 is CASSSTPGQGAYEQYF. The CDR3 region has the DNA TGTGCCAGCAGCTCTACTCCGGGACAGGGGGCTTACGAGCAGTACTTC. The chain carries TRBV5-6 and TRBJ2-7; TRBD1 agrees at 12 bases. The trim removed 3 bases at V and 4 bases at J, leaving 8 bases unmatched. Germline V lookup: CDR1 SGHDT, CDR2 YYEEEE. This CDR3 comprises 16 residues. The variable domain in full, completed from reference TRBV5-6 and TRBJ2-7, reads DAGVTQSPTHLIKTRGQQVTLRCSPKSGHDTVSWYQQALGQGPQFIFQYYEEEERQRGNFPDRFSGHQFPNYSSELNVNALLLGDSALYLCASSSTPGQGAYEQYFGPGTRLTVT.

This rearrangement joins TRBV6-6 to TRBJ1-2; a possible D gene is TRBD1 (5 bases). Germline CDR1 MNHNY, CDR2 SVGAGI (reference sequence). The CDR3 has 13 residues. Trimming removed 7 bases from V and 8 bases from J, with 17 bases in between. CDR3 DNA sequence: TGTGCCAGCAAAGACAGATCCTCAGAAGGCTACACCTTC. Protein: CASKDRSSEGYTF.

This sequence joins TRBV4-1 and TRBJ1-2; 12 bases align to TRBD1. With 6 bases clipped from V and 8 bases from J, the junction kept 10 bases outside the gene matches. CDR1 is MGHRA and CDR2 is YSYEKL in the germline V gene. The CDR3 length is 15 residues. In DNA, the CDR3 is TGCGCCAGCAGAGATGGGACAGGGGGCGCCGGGGGCTACACCTTC. Translating it yields CASRDGTGGAGGYTF.

V is TRBV10-3 and J is TRBJ2-3, with TRBD2 as a possible D gene (6 bases). V was cut by 5 bases and J by 0 bases, with 12 bases left in between. Germline CDR1 is ENHRY and CDR2 is SYGVKD. This CDR3 has 15 residues. The CDR3 DNA reads TGTGCCATCAGTTTCCTAGCGACTAGCACAGATACGCAGTATTTT. Encoded protein: CAISFLATSTDTQYF.

The chain combines TRBV30 with TRBJ2-7; D is uncertain. The CDR3 consists of 10 residues. Trimming removed 2 bases from V and 13 bases from J, with 12 bases in between. The germline V gene encodes CDR1 GTSNPN and CDR2 SVGIG (reference sequence). The CDR3 sequence: CAWSTASLYF. The CDR3 DNA is TGTGCCTGGAGTACCGCGTCTTTATACTTC.

The CDR3 spells CSGDVGGTGELFF. The CDR3, as DNA: TGCAGCGGTGACGTGGGTGGTACCGGGGAGCTGTTTTTT. This sequence joins TRBV29-1 and TRBJ2-2; D is undetermined. The CDR3 is made up of 13 amino acids. Germline V gene data show CDR1 as SQVTM and CDR2 as ANQGSEA. V lost 7 bases and J lost 5, with 14 bases in between.

The CDR3 here is CSVTRMVAEAFF. CDR3 nucleotides: TGCAGCGTTACCCGGATGGTCGCTGAAGCTTTCTTT. V gene TRBV29-1 combines with J gene TRBJ1-1; D uncertain. CDR3 length equals 12 residues. Germline CDR1 and CDR2: SQVTM and ANQGSEA. Trimming took off 5 bases at V and 6 bases at J, with 13 bases between the two ends.

The count of this clone is one. The CDR3 coding sequence is TGCGCCAGCAGCCCCCCTACAGGGTTTGGCTACACCTTC. This encodes CASSPPTGFGYTF. The chain recombines TRBV4-1 with TRBJ1-2; D is perhaps TRBD1 (6 bases). In germline, CDR1 is MGHRA, CDR2 YSYEKL. Trimming left V 4 bases short and J 7 bases short, with 13 bases between. The length of the CDR3 is 13 residues.

The chain recombines TRBV29-1 with TRBJ2-3; D is uncertain. V was pared by 6 bases and J by 0 bases, with 13 bases between. The CDR3 sequence is 14 residues long. Looked up from germline, CDR1 is SQVTM and CDR2 is ANQGSEA. In nucleotides, the CDR3 is TGCAGCGTCGACTCCGTGGGTAGCACAGATACGCAGTATTTT. As protein: CSVDSVGSTDTQYF.

This clone was picked up a small number of times. The chain combines TRBV6-5 with TRBJ2-5; TRBD1 matches at 7 bases. V was clipped by 5 bases and J by 1 base; unmatched bases: 7. CDR1 MNHEY and CDR2 SVGAGI come from the germline V gene. The CDR3 is 15 residues long. In DNA form, the CDR3 reads TGTGCCAGCAGTCGCGGACAGGTGGGCCAAGAGACCCAGTACTTC. It is translated as CASSRGQVGQETQYF.